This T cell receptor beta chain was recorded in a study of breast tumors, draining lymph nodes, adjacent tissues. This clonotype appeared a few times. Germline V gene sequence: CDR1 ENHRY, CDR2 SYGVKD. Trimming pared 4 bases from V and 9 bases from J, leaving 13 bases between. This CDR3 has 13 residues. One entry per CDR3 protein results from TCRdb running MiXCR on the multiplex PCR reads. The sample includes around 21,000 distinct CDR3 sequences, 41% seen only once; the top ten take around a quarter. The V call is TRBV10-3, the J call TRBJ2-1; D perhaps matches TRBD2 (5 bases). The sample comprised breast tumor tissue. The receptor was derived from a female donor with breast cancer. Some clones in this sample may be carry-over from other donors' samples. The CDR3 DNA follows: TGTGCCATCAGTGCGAGGACTCCCGGTGAGCAGTTCTTC. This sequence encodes CAISARTPGEQFF.